The 20 T cell receptor beta chains presented below share a single source sample, sequenced in a study of regulatory T cells in long-lasting Graves disease. Time point meaning: persistent/refractory GD, antithyroid drugs over 5 years with positive TRAb. The TCR library was made from RNA that had been extracted from PBMCs in TRIzol. Arm-PCR of CDR3 regions with iRepertoire HTBI primers generated TCR beta libraries. TCRdb re-called the multiplex PCR reads with MiXCR, one entry per CDR3 protein. Among roughly 700,000 distinct CDR3 sequences listed, about 32% were seen once. This material consisted of peripheral blood mononuclear cells (PBMCs), taken when the disease was refractory, from a patient treated with antithyroid drugs. The receptors here all came from a female donor with Graves disease.

This clonotype was counted between two and nine times. The chain couples TRBV18 to TRBJ2-2, with TRBD2 as a possible D gene (5 bases). The CDR3 sequence is 16 residues long. Germline-derived CDR1 and CDR2 are KGHSH and LQKENI. Trimming pared 4 bases from V and 2 bases from J, leaving 14 bases between. CDR3 protein: CASSRLGATNTGELFF. CDR3 DNA: TGTGCCAGCTCACGCCTGGGAGCGACCAACACCGGGGAGCTGTTTTTT.

This clonotype was seen a few times. The V gene is TRBV6-1, the J gene TRBJ2-2; 7 bases align to TRBD1. Germline CDR1 reads MNHNS; CDR2 reads SASEGT. The CDR3 has 14 residues. V lost 7 bases to trimming and J lost 6 bases; unmatched junction nucleotides: 8. CDR3 residues: CASKGAALAGELFF. The CDR3 DNA reads as TGTGCCAGCAAGGGGGCCGCTCTCGCCGGGGAGCTGTTTTTT.

Ten or more counts support this clonotype. The chain joins TRBV9 to TRBJ1-1; maybe TRBD1 (6 bases). V lost 4 bases and J lost 6, with 13 bases in between. From germline, CDR1 is SGDLS and CDR2 YYNGEE. This CDR3 is 13 amino acids long. The CDR3 here is CASSSQGWAEAFF. DNA for the CDR3: TGTGCCAGCAGCTCACAGGGATGGGCTGAAGCTTTCTTT.

This rearrangement joins TRBV20-1 to TRBJ2-4; 7 nucleotides line up with TRBD2. With V trimmed by 5 bases and J by 1 base, 8 bases remained unmatched. Germline V gives CDR1 DFQATT, CDR2 SNEGSKA (reference sequence). The CDR3 runs 15 residues. The CDR3 nucleotides read TGCAGTGCTTTGTTAGCGGGCGGGGCCAAAAACATTCAGTACTTC. It is translated as CSALLAGGAKNIQYF.

This chain joins TRBV10-3 and TRBJ1-1; 8 bases align to TRBD1. CDR3 size: 13 residues. Trimming at V came to 7 bases and at J to 4 bases, leaving 5 bases not matched to a gene. Germline V gene lookup returns CDR1 ENHRY and CDR2 SYGVKD. For the CDR3, the DNA is TGTGCCATCAATACAGGGGGGGGCACTGAAGCTTTCTTT. Translated, it gives CAINTGGGTEAFF.

This clonotype was found a few times. J is TRBJ1-2 and V is TRBV29-1; D call uncertain. Trimming pared 3 bases from V and 4 bases from J, leaving 9 bases between. Per the germline V gene, CDR1 is SQVTM and CDR2 is ANQGSEA. The CDR3 has 12 amino acids. The chain's CDR3 is CSVDDGPYGYTF. The CDR3 DNA reads TGCAGCGTTGACGACGGACCCTATGGCTACACCTTC. The whole variable domain, remainder taken from reference TRBV29-1 and TRBJ1-2, is SAVISQKPSRDICQRGTSLTIQCQVDSQVTMMFWYRQQPGQSLTLIATANQGSEATYESGFVIDKFPISRPNLTFSTLTVSNMSPEDSSIYLCSVDDGPYGYTFGSGTRLTVV.

Note on this clonotype: A junction end diverges from the germline sequence, so it may reflect a read error. The chain joins TRBV29-1 to TRBJ2-2, with TRBD2 matching 7 bases. CDR3 size: 16 residues. Germline V CDR1 and CDR2: SQVTM, ANQGSEA. The CDR3 loop reads CGYAGTKGFNTGELFF. The CDR3 DNA reads as TGTGGTTACGCCGGGACTAAAGGTTTCAACACCGGGGAGCTGTTTTTT.

The chain recombines TRBV20-1 with TRBJ2-7; no clear D gene. The germline V gene has CDR1 DFQATT and CDR2 SNEGSKA (reference sequence). V lost 0 bases and J 6 bases, leaving 9 bases between the germline ends. The CDR3 is 12 residues long. The CDR3, as DNA: TGCAGTGCTAGAGATCCTCCGAGCGAGCAGTACTTC. Amino acid sequence: CSARDPPSEQYF.

This clonotype was seen a handful of times. The chain couples TRBV12-3 or TRBV12-4 to TRBJ1-5; D call uncertain. The CDR3 has 12 amino acids. Trimming removed 3 bases from V and 13 bases from J, with 13 bases in between. CDR3 sequence: CASSFPGQRQHF. The DNA of the CDR3 is TGTGCCAGCAGTTTTCCTGGGCAGAGGCAGCATTTT.

The V and J genes are TRBV29-1 and TRBJ1-2, with D possibly matching TRBD1 (5 bases). CDR1 is SQVTM, CDR2 ANQGSEA, per germline. CDR3 length: 13 residues. Trimming pared 2 bases from V and 7 bases from J, leaving 14 bases between. The CDR3 DNA sequence: TGCAGCGTTGAATTCGCGGGGCGGAGTGGCTACACCTTC. This translates into CSVEFAGRSGYTF.

About this clonotype: This CDR3 fails to terminate in the conserved phenylalanine or tryptophan, so it likely reflects a read error. This chain joins TRBV6-1 and TRBJ1-2, with D possibly matching TRBD1 (6 bases). This CDR3 is built from 15 residues. The V and J ends lost 6 bases and 6 bases respectively, with 20 bases between them. The V gene's germline CDR1 is MNHNS and CDR2 SASEGT. CDR3 protein: CASSQQGFGEDGYTI. In nucleotides, the CDR3 is TGTGCCAGCAGCCAACAGGGTTTCGGGGAGGATGGCTACACCATC.

The rearrangement uses TRBV18 and TRBJ2-7; D not resolved. The CDR3 sequence is 14 residues long. CDR1 KGHSH and CDR2 LQKENI come from the germline V gene. V lost 3 bases and J 3 bases, leaving 12 bases between the germline ends. CDR3 loop: CASSPTPGIYEQYF. DNA of the CDR3: TGTGCCAGCTCACCGACCCCCGGTATCTACGAGCAGTACTTC.

This clonotype was counted only a few times. The genes are TRBV5-1 and TRBJ1-2; D not certain. The V end lost 5 bases, the J end lost 0 bases, and 14 bases lay between the germline ends. This CDR3 has 15 residues. Germline CDR1 is SGHRS and CDR2 is YFSETQ. CDR3 in amino acids: CASRSTSGTNYGYTF. CDR3 coding DNA: TGCGCCAGCAGATCCACATCCGGGACTAACTATGGCTACACCTTC.

This clonotype was seen a few times. The chain links TRBV3-1 to TRBJ2-3; 8 bases are shared with TRBD2. J lost 1 base, V lost 4 bases, and 7 bases had no gene match. This CDR3 contains 16 residues. Germline assignment: CDR1 LGHDT and CDR2 YNNKEL (reference sequence). CDR3: CASSLPPREGTDTQYF. The CDR3 nucleotides are TGTGCCAGCAGCCTCCCCCCGCGGGAGGGCACAGATACGCAGTATTTT.

This clonotype has a handful of counts. The chain couples TRBV19 to TRBJ2-7; D perhaps matches TRBD2 (5 bases). Trimming stripped 4 bases from V and 7 bases from J, with 11 bases between. Germline-derived CDR1 and CDR2 are LNHDA and SQIVND (reference sequence). The CDR3 totals 12 residues. CDR3 DNA sequence: TGTGCCAGTAGTACCAGGCCGGGGGAGCAGTACTTC. It codes for CASSTRPGEQYF.

This clonotype was observed many times. The chain employs TRBV5-5 and TRBJ1-4, with D possibly matching TRBD1 (5 bases). The CDR3 totals 14 residues. Trimming shortened V by 4 bases and J by 8 bases, and 15 bases separated the two germline ends. In germline, CDR1 is SGHKS, CDR2 YYEKEE (reference sequence). CDR3 sequence (DNA): TGTGCCAGCAGCGGGGGGGACTGGCAGGAAAAACTGTTTTTT. It yields the protein CASSGGDWQEKLFF.

The rearrangement links TRBV10-2 to TRBJ1-1, with D perhaps matching TRBD1 (5 bases). The CDR3 contains 13 residues. CDR1 and CDR2 (germline): WSHSY, SAAADI. Trimming pared 7 bases from V and 1 base from J, leaving 10 bases between. The CDR3 loop reads CASIGGGNTEAFF. CDR3 DNA sequence: TGCGCCAGCATTGGGGGGGGGAACACTGAAGCTTTCTTT.

The chain recombines TRBV20-1 with TRBJ2-7; a weak D match, TRBD1 (5 bases). The germline V and J ends were trimmed by 7 bases and 0 bases, with 10 bases remaining between them. Germline V gives CDR1 DFQATT, CDR2 SNEGSKA (reference sequence). The length of the CDR3 is 12 residues. The CDR3 DNA sequence: TGCAGTGTCTCACAGGACTCCTACGAGCAGTACTTC. It specifies CSVSQDSYEQYF.

The chain employs TRBV6-1 and TRBJ2-7; maybe TRBD2 (6 bases). The germline V and J ends were trimmed by 6 bases and 6 bases, with 15 bases remaining between them. This CDR3 contains 13 residues. Germline assignment: CDR1 MNHNS and CDR2 SASEGT. CDR3 loop: CASRNRLVSEQYF. Written as DNA, the CDR3 is TGTGCCAGCAGAAACAGACTAGTTTCCGAGCAGTACTTC.

In this sample, this clonotype turned up a few times. The chain recombines TRBV6-2 or TRBV6-3 with TRBJ2-7; a possible D gene is TRBD1 (5 bases). The CDR3 consists of 14 residues. The germline V and J ends were trimmed by 6 bases and 0 bases, with 12 bases remaining between them. Germline loops: CDR1 MNHEY, CDR2 SVGEGT. Here the CDR3 DNA reads TGTGCCAGCAGGGTACAGGTGAGCTCCTACGAGCAGTACTTC. Translation gives CASRVQVSSYEQYF.